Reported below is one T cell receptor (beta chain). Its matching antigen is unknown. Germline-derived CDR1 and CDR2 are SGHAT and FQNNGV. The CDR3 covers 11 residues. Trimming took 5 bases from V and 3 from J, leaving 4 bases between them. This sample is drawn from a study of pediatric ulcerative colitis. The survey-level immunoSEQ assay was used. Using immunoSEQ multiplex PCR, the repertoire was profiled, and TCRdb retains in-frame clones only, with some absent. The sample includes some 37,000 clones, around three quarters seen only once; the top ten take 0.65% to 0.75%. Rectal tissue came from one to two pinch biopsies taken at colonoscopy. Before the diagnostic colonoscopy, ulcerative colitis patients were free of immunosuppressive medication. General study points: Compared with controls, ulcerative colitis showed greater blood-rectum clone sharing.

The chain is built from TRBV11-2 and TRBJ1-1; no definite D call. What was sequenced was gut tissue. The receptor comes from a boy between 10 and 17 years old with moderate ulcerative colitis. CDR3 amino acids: CASSLHTEAFF. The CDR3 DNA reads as TGTGCCAGCAGCCTCCACACTGAAGCTTTCTTT.